This is a list of T cell receptor beta chains from one sample in a study of PD-L1 blockade in urothelial cancer. Produced via immunoSEQ multiplex PCR; TCRdb's table is partial and in-frame only. The sample consists of 35,000 to 55,000 clones, around 82% of them appearing once. Sample: PBMCs, taken around atezolizumab (anti-PD-L1) treatment. The source is a man in his sixties with urothelial cancer. Both conserved end residues are part of each CDR3. Clone size is shown for a subset of rows, as once, few, many or a class of expanded clone.

v_gene	abundance	j_gene	CDR3aa
TRBV5-1	NA	TRBJ1-1	CASSSGRGPSDTEAFF
TRBV28	NA	TRBJ2-1	CASSLRQGMGEQFF
TRBV7-9	NA	TRBJ1-1	CASAEGGYHTEAFF
TRBV11-1	few	TRBJ2-2	CASSSYVLSTGELFF
TRBV5-4	once	TRBJ2-5	CASSLAGREEETQYF
TRBV6-6	once	TRBJ1-2	CASSLLPEGSYGYTF
TRBV15	NA	TRBJ2-3	CATSRRQSTDTQYF
TRBV30	NA	TRBJ2-3	CAWSGQSTDTQYF
TRBV19	NA	TRBJ2-2	CASSQQGGGELFF
TRBV14	NA	TRBJ2-2	CASSPETGWTGELFF
TRBV5-6	NA	TRBJ2-1	CASSWGLVLSTNEQFF
TRBV6-1	NA	TRBJ2-1	CASSEGGGLPSGYNEQFF
TRBV29-1	NA	TRBJ2-3	CSASGVPDTQYF
TRBV19	few	TRBJ1-6	CASSVRDSRDSPLHF
TRBV6-1	NA	TRBJ1-2	CASSDILGEANYGYTF
TRBV15	NA	TRBJ1-2	CATSRVRHYYGYTF
TRBV7-9	NA	TRBJ1-2	CASSPDPGRGVGSEGYTF
TRBV5-1	NA	TRBJ2-3	CASSLAGGGAGDTQYF
TRBV21-1	NA	TRBJ1-2	CASSPRAAGRPGYTF
TRBV15	NA	TRBJ1-2	CATSSDRYGYTF
TRBV6-6	NA	TRBJ2-2	CASSLGAGNTGELFF
TRBV28	NA	TRBJ1-5	CASSLDRGSSSNTGQPQHF
TRBV7-9	once	TRBJ1-3	CASSLALTGNTIYF
TRBV7-7	NA	TRBJ2-5	CASSRGQGRIQETQYF
TRBV7-9	NA	TRBJ2-3	CASSLFGTAGDTQYF
TRBV12-2	NA	TRBJ1-5	CASRLVGRDNQPQHF
TRBV5-6	NA	TRBJ2-2	CASSLLASGELFF
TRBV28	NA	TRBJ2-7	CASSFDDRGYEQYF
TRBV11-1	NA	TRBJ2-2	CASSLVTGANTGELFF